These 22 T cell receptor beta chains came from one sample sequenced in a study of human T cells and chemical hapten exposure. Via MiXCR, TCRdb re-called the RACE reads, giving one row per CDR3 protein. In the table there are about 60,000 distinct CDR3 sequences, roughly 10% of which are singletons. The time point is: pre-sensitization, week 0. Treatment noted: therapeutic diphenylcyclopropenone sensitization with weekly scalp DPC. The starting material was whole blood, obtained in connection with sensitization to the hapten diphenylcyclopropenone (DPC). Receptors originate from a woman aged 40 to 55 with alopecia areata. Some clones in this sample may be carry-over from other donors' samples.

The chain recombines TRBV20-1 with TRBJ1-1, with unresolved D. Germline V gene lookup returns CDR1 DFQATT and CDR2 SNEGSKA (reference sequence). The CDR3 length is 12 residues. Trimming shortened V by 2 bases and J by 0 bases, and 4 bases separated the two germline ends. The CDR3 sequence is CSARQLNTEAFF. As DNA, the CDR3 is TGCAGTGCTAGACAGTTGAACACTGAAGCTTTCTTT.

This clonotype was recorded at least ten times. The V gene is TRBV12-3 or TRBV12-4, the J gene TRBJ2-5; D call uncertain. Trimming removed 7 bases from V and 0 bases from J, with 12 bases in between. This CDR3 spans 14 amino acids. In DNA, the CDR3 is TGTGCCAGCACCGATGGGTTGTACCAAGAGACCCAGTACTTC. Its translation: CASTDGLYQETQYF.

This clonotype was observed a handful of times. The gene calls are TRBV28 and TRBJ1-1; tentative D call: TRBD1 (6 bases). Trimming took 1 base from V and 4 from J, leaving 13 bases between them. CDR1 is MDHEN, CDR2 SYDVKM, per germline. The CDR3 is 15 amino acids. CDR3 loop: CASSLSATGSTEAFF. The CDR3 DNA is TGTGCCAGCAGTTTATCCGCTACAGGGAGCACTGAAGCTTTCTTT.

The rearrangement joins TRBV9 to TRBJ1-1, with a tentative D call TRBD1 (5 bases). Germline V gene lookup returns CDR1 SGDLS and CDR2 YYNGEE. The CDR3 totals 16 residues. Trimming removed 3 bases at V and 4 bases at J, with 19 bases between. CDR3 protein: CASSATPRLGGTEAFF. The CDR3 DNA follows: TGTGCCAGCAGCGCAACGCCCAGGTTGGGGGGCACTGAAGCTTTCTTT.

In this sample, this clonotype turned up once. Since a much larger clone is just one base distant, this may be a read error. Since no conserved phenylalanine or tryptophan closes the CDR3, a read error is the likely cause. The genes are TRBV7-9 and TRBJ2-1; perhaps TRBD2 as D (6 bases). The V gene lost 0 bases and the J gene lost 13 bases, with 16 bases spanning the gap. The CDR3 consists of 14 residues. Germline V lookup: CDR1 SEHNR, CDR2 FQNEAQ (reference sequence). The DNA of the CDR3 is TGTGCCAGCAGCTTAGCGGCGGGACCGACAGCTCAGTTCCTC. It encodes CASSLAAGPTAQFL.

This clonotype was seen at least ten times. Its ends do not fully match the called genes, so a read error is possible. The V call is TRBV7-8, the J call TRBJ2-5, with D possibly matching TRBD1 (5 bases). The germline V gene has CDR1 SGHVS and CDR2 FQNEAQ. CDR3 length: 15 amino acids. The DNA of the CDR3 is TGTGCCAGCACCTTACAGGAGCAGTCTTTGGGGACCCAGTACTTC. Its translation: CASTLQEQSLGTQYF.

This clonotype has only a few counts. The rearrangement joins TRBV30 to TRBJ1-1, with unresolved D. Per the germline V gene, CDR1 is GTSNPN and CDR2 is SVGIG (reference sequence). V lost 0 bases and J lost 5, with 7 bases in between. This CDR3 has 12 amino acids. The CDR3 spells CAWSVGGTEAFF. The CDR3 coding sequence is TGTGCCTGGAGTGTAGGAGGAACTGAAGCTTTCTTT.

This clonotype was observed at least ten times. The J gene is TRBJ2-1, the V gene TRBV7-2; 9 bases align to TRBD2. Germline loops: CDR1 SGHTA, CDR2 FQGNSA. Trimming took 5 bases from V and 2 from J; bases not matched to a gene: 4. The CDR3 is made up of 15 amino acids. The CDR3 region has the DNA TGTGCCAGCAGCCTGACTAGCGGTCCCTACAATGAGCAGTTCTTC. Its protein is CASSLTSGPYNEQFF.

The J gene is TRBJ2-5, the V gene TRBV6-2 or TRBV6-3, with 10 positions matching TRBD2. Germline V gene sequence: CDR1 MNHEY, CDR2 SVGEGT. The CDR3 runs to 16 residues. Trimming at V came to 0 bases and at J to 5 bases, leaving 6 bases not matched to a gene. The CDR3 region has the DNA TGTGCCAGCAGTTACTCGGCTAGCGGGAGACGGGAGACCCAGTACTTC. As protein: CASSYSASGRRETQYF.

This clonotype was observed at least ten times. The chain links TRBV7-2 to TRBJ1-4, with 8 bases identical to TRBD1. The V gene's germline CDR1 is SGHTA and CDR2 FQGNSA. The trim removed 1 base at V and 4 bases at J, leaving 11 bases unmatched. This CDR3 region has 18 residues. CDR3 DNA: TGTGCCAGCAGCTTAGAGGCCGGACAGGGTATTATTAATGAAAAACTGTTTTTT. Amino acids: CASSLEAGQGIINEKLFF.

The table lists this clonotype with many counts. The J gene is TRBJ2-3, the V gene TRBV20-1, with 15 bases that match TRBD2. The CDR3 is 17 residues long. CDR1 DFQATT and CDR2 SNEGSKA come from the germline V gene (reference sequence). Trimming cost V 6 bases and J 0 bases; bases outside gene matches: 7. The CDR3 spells CSAEGLAGGKSTDTQYF. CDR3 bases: TGCAGTGCGGAGGGACTAGCGGGGGGAAAAAGCACAGATACGCAGTATTTT.

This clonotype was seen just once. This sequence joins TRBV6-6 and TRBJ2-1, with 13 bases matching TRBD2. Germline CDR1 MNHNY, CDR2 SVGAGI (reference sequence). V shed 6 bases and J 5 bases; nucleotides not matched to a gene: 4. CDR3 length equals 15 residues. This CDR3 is CASRLGLAGDNEQFF. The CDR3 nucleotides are TGTGCCAGCAGACTAGGACTAGCGGGGGACAATGAGCAGTTCTTC.

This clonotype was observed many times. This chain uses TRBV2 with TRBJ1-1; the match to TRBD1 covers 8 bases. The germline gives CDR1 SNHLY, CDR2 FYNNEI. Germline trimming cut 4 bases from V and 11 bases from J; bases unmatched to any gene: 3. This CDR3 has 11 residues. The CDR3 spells CASSGGQGAFF. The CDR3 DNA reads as TGTGCCAGCAGTGGAGGACAGGGCGCTTTCTTT.

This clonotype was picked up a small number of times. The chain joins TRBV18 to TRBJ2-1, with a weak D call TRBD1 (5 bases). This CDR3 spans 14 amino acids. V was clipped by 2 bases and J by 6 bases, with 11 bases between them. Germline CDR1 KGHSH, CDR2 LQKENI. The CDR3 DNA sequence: TGTGCCAGCTCACCAGTTGGGGCGGTCAATGAGCAGTTCTTC. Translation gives CASSPVGAVNEQFF.

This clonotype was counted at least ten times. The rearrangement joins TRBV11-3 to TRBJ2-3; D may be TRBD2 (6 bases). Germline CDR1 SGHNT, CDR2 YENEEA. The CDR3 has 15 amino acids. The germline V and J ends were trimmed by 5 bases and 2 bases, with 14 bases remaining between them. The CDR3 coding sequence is TGTGCCAGCAGCCGTAGCGGTCGAATCACAGATACGCAGTATTTT. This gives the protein CASSRSGRITDTQYF.

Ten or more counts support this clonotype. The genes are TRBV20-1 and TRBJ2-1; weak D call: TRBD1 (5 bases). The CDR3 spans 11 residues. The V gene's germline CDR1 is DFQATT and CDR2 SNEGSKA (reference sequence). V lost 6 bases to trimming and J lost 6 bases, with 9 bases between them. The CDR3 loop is CSADRTNEQFF. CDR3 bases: TGCAGTGCAGACAGAACCAATGAGCAGTTCTTC.

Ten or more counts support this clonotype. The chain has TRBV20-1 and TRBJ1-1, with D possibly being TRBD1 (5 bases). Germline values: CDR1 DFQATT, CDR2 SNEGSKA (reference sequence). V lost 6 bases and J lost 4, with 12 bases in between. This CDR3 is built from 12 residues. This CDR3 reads CSAQGTGTEAFF. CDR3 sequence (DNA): TGCAGTGCCCAGGGAACTGGCACTGAAGCTTTCTTT.

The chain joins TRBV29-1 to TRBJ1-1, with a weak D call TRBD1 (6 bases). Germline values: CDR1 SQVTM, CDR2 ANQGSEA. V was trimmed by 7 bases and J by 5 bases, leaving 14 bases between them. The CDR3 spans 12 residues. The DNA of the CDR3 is TGCAGCGCTCCCGACAGGTTAACTGAAGCTTTCTTT. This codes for CSAPDRLTEAFF.

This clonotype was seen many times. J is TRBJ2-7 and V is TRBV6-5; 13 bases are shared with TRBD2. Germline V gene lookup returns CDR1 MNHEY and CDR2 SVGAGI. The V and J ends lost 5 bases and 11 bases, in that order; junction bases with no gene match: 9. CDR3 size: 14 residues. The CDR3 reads CASSLTGTSGIEYF. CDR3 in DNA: TGTGCCAGCAGTCTTACCGGGACTAGCGGGATTGAGTACTTC.

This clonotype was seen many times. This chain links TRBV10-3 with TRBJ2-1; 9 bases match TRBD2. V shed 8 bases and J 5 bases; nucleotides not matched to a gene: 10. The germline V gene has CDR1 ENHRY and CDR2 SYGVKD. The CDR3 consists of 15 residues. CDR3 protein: CAIGGSGGLNNEQFF. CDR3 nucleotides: TGTGCCATCGGCGGTAGCGGGGGTCTAAACAATGAGCAGTTCTTC.

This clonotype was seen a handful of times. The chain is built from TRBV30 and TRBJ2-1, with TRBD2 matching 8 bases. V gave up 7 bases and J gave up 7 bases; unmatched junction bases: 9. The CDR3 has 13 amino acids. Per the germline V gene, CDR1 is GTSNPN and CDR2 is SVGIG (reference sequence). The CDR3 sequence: CASAASGPNEQFF. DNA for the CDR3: TGTGCCTCAGCGGCTAGCGGGCCTAATGAGCAGTTCTTC.

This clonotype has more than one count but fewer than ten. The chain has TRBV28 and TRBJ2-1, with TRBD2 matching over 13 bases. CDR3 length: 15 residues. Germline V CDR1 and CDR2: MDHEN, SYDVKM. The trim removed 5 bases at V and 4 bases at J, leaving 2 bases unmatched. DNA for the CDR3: TGTGCCAGCAGTCAGACTAGCGGGGGGTACAATGAGCAGTTCTTC. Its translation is CASSQTSGGYNEQFF.